What follows describes a single T cell receptor (beta chain). Trimming left V 0 bases short and J 2 bases short, with 17 bases between. CDR1 is LGHNA, CDR2 YSLEER, per germline. The CDR3 spans 17 residues. In the original analysis: Estimation of nucleated cell counts relied on the amplification of reference gene primers. Measured with immunoSEQ multiplex PCR; TCRdb has only the in-frame clones, and not every one. V, J and clone size reflect that table, while D and trimming were determined from the DNA. The data show 150,000 to 190,000 clones, 76% seen once. The sample comes from a study of blood T cell repertoires in COVID-19. Study at large: The United States, Italy and Spain were the sources of the acute and convalescent COVID-19 samples.

This sequence was found in a woman aged 80 or over with acute or convalescent COVID-19. The J gene is TRBJ2-7, the V gene TRBV4-3; maybe TRBD1 (6 bases). The material sequenced was peripheral blood. CDR3 protein: CASSQDIRGHRAYEQYF. The CDR3 coding sequence is TGCGCCAGCAGCCAAGACATACGGGGACACCGAGCCTACGAGCAGTACTTC.